A single sample gave rise to the 27 T cell receptor beta chains below, sequenced in a study of blood T cell repertoires in COVID-19 (dated by TCRdb to the early 2020s). Library preparation used the immunoSEQ multiplex PCR assay. TCRdb took this table from immuneACCESS and kept in-frame rearrangements with V and J called. Such tables lack part of the clones; where checked against another copy, unresolved V genes explain under half of the gap, and the rest is unexplained. The sample profile shows 95,000 to 110,000 clones; more than 70% of them were found once. Around 3.8% of the sample belongs to the ten largest clones. Sequences were obtained from peripheral blood. All receptors derive from a woman aged 55-70 years with acute or convalescent COVID-19.

The chain is built from TRBV5-4 and TRBJ2-1; TRBD2 matches at 11 bases. This CDR3 is 15 amino acids long. Germline assignment: CDR1 SGHNT and CDR2 YYREEE (reference sequence). J gave up 7 bases and V 6 bases, and 9 bases lay outside the gene matches. The CDR3, as DNA: TGTGCCAGCACCTTAGCGGGAGGGGATAATAATGAGCAGTTCTTC. This encodes CASTLAGGDNNEQFF. Combining the CDR3 with reference TRBV5-4 and TRBJ2-1 gives the whole variable domain ETGVTQSPTHLIKTRGQQVTLRCSSQSGHNTVSWYQQALGQGPQFIFQYYREEENGRGNFPPRFSGLQFPNYSSELNVNALELDDSALYLCASTLAGGDNNEQFFGPGTRLTVL.

This sequence joins TRBV5-1 and TRBJ1-1, with D perhaps matching TRBD1 (5 bases). The germline V gene has CDR1 SGHRS and CDR2 YFSETQ. The CDR3 sequence is 17 residues long. V dropped 4 bases and J dropped 0 bases, with 19 bases sitting between them. The CDR3 DNA is TGCGCCAGCAGCCCCGGATTGGTGGGGGGAATGAACACTGAAGCTTTCTTT. This sequence encodes CASSPGLVGGMNTEAFF.

This clone was seen only a few times. This sequence joins TRBV7-9 and TRBJ2-1, with D possibly TRBD2 on 6 matching bases. V was trimmed by 2 bases and J by 1 base, leaving 12 bases between them. The germline V gene encodes CDR1 SEHNR and CDR2 FQNEAQ (reference sequence). The CDR3 is 16 amino acids. CDR3 sequence reads: CASSLTIGSSYNEQFF. DNA of the CDR3: TGTGCCAGCAGCTTAACGATCGGGAGTTCCTACAATGAGCAGTTCTTC.

J is TRBJ1-2 and V is TRBV9, with 7 bases that match TRBD1. Germline V gives CDR1 SGDLS, CDR2 YYNGEE. This CDR3 is built from 15 residues. J was trimmed by 6 bases and V by 4 bases; bases with no gene match: 12. The CDR3, as DNA: TGTGCCAGCAGCCCATGGGACAGAGGGCCGGATGGCTACACCTTC. Residues: CASSPWDRGPDGYTF.

The CDR3 DNA is TGCAGCGTCCCGGACAGGGCGAACACTGAAGCTTTCTTT. Translation gives CSVPDRANTEAFF. This chain links TRBV29-1 with TRBJ1-1; 8 positions agree with TRBD1. Germline V gene data show CDR1 as SQVTM and CDR2 as ANQGSEA. The CDR3 has 13 amino acids. V dropped 6 bases and J dropped 1; count of bases not matched to a gene: 4. Filled out from reference TRBV29-1 and TRBJ1-1, the complete variable domain reads SAVISQKPSRDICQRGTSLTIQCQVDSQVTMMFWYRQQPGQSLTLIATANQGSEATYESGFVIDKFPISRPNLTFSTLTVSNMSPEDSSIYLCSVPDRANTEAFFGQGTRLTVV.

The rearrangement links TRBV6-2 or TRBV6-3 to TRBJ1-4; 7 positions agree with TRBD1. The V gene's germline CDR1 is MNHEY and CDR2 SVGEGT. Trimming removed 6 bases from V and 5 bases from J; junction bases left unmatched: 9. This CDR3 has 15 residues. The CDR3 protein is CASSPPAGGNEKLFF. In nucleotides, the CDR3 is TGTGCCAGCAGCCCCCCGGCAGGGGGGAATGAAAAACTGTTTTTT.

The chain combines TRBV6-5 with TRBJ2-7; D possibly corresponds to TRBD1 (5 bases). Trimming removed 7 bases from V and 1 base from J, with 14 bases in between. Looked up from germline, CDR1 is MNHEY and CDR2 is SVGAGI. This CDR3 has 14 amino acids. CDR3 sequence (DNA): TGTGCCAGCAATATAGGACACCTATCCTACGAGCAGTACTTC. Protein sequence: CASNIGHLSYEQYF.

This rearrangement joins TRBV6-2 or TRBV6-3 to TRBJ1-2; unclear D gene. The CDR3 spans 12 residues. Germline V CDR1 and CDR2: MNHEY, SVGEGT. The V and J ends lost 4 bases and 4 bases respectively, with 7 bases between them. This chain's CDR3 is CASSSPSYGYTF. The CDR3 bases are TGTGCCAGCAGTTCCCCCAGCTATGGCTACACCTTC.

V usage is TRBV9 and J usage is TRBJ1-2, with a possible D match to TRBD1 (6 bases). The germline V gene has CDR1 SGDLS and CDR2 YYNGEE. This CDR3 is built from 16 residues. Trimming took off 0 bases at V and 4 bases at J, with 16 bases between the two ends. CDR3 sequence (DNA): TGTGCCAGCAGCGTAGAAGCGGGGGGCTTTGGCTATGGCTACACCTTC. Its translation: CASSVEAGGFGYGYTF.

The rearrangement joins TRBV7-8 to TRBJ1-1; 7 bases match TRBD1. Trimming removed 0 bases from V and 2 bases from J; junction bases left unmatched: 3. This CDR3 region has 15 residues. In germline, CDR1 is SGHVS, CDR2 FQNEAQ. Here the CDR3 reads CASSLAGQSNTEAFF. CDR3 sequence (DNA): TGTGCCAGCAGCTTAGCGGGACAGAGTAACACTGAAGCTTTCTTT.

The chain carries TRBV30 and TRBJ1-6, with TRBD1 as a possible D gene (5 bases). Germline lookup yields CDR1 GTSNPN and CDR2 SVGIG (reference sequence). The length of the CDR3 is 14 residues. Trimming took 0 bases from V and 8 from J, leaving 11 bases between them. The CDR3 DNA sequence: TGTGCCTGGAGTGTACCCCCAGGGTATTCACCCCTCCACTTT. This translates into CAWSVPPGYSPLHF.

This clone is a singleton in its sample. V is TRBV18 and J is TRBJ1-2; 7 bases align to TRBD1. The CDR3 has 14 amino acids. CDR1 is KGHSH and CDR2 is LQKENI in the germline V gene. The trim removed 2 bases at V and 5 bases at J, leaving 5 bases unmatched. The CDR3 spells CASSPSRDSYGYTF. The CDR3 DNA is TGTGCCAGCTCACCAAGCCGGGACAGTTATGGCTACACCTTC.

There are a few counts of this clone. The chain is built from TRBV10-3 and TRBJ2-2; the match to TRBD2 covers 7 bases. CDR1 ENHRY and CDR2 SYGVKD come from the germline V gene. The CDR3 sequence is 13 residues long. Losses at the gene ends were 6 bases for V and 5 bases for J; bases not matched to a gene: 3. CDR3 in amino acids: CAISLGGTGELFF. CDR3 nucleotides: TGTGCCATCAGCCTCGGGGGGACCGGGGAGCTGTTTTTT.

This chain links TRBV7-8 with TRBJ2-1, with 10 bases fitting TRBD2. Germline V gene sequence: CDR1 SGHVS, CDR2 FQNEAQ. The trim removed 5 bases at V and 13 bases at J, leaving 14 bases unmatched. The length of the CDR3 is 15 residues. CDR3 nucleotides: TGTGCCAGCAGCGCGGGAGCGGGAGGGCCTTTACGACAGTTCTTC. Amino acid sequence: CASSAGAGGPLRQFF.

This clone was seen just once. J is TRBJ2-1 and V is TRBV7-2, with TRBD2 matching 7 bases. Germline V lookup: CDR1 SGHTA, CDR2 FQGNSA. This CDR3 comprises 15 residues. With V trimmed by 5 bases and J by 5 bases, 9 bases remained unmatched. CDR3 sequence: CASSPRLAGNNEQFF. The DNA for the CDR3 is TGTGCCAGCAGCCCCAGACTAGCAGGCAACAATGAGCAGTTCTTC.

V and J are TRBV7-2 and TRBJ1-1; tentative D call: TRBD1 (5 bases). The ends were cut back, 2 bases at V and 8 bases at J, with 12 bases in the middle. The germline CDR1 and CDR2 sequences are SGHTA and FQGNSA. There are 13 residues in the CDR3. As DNA, the CDR3 is TGTGCCAGCAGCTTATCGGCGGGGCTCGAAGCTTTCTTT. The encoded protein is CASSLSAGLEAFF.

To note about this clone: This specimen includes other DNA sequences encoding the same CDR3. The chain carries TRBV3-1 (or the pseudogene TRBV3-2) and TRBJ1-6; 7 bases agree with TRBD1. CDR1 LGHDT and CDR2 YNNKEL come from the germline V gene (reference sequence). With 1 base clipped from V and 7 bases from J, the junction kept 1 base outside the gene matches. This CDR3 contains 14 residues. The CDR3, as DNA: TGTGCCAGCAGCCAAGGACAGGGAAATTCACCCCTCCACTTT. Its translation: CASSQGQGNSPLHF.

The gene calls are TRBV28 and TRBJ1-4; D is ambiguous. Trimming took 6 bases from V and 3 from J, leaving 17 bases between them. From germline, CDR1 is MDHEN and CDR2 SYDVKM. This CDR3 is 16 amino acids long. CDR3 amino acids: CASRLGRRQANEKLFF. The CDR3 bases are TGTGCCAGCAGATTGGGTCGTCGCCAGGCTAATGAAAAACTGTTTTTT.

The V and J genes are TRBV7-9 and TRBJ2-5; 7 positions agree with TRBD2. The trim removed 5 bases at V and 3 bases at J, leaving 9 bases unmatched. The CDR3 has 15 amino acids. The germline CDR1 and CDR2 sequences are SEHNR and FQNEAQ (reference sequence). CDR3 sequence: CASSLGMAGEETQYF. The CDR3 DNA reads as TGTGCCAGCAGCCTAGGGATGGCGGGAGAAGAGACCCAGTACTTC. The whole variable domain, remainder taken from reference TRBV7-9 and TRBJ2-5, is DTGVSQNPRHKITKRGQNVTFRCDPISEHNRLYWYRQTLGQGPEFLTYFQNEAQLEKSRLLSDRFSAERPKGSFSTLEIQRTEQGDSAMYLCASSLGMAGEETQYFGPGTRLLVL.

V gene TRBV19 combines with J gene TRBJ2-5, with 7 bases lining up with TRBD1. This CDR3 has 15 residues. From germline, CDR1 is LNHDA and CDR2 SQIVND (reference sequence). Trimming took 3 bases from V and 4 from J; bases not matched to a gene: 8. CDR3 sequence reads: CASSIDGAGGETQYF. The DNA of the CDR3 is TGTGCCAGTAGTATTGACGGGGCAGGGGGAGAGACCCAGTACTTC. Combining the CDR3 with reference TRBV19 and TRBJ2-5 gives the whole variable domain DGGITQSPKYLFRKEGQNVTLSCEQNLNHDAMYWYRQDPGQGLRLIYYSQIVNDFQKGDIAEGYSVSREKKESFPLTVTSAQKNPTAFYLCASSIDGAGGETQYFGPGTRLLVL.

V and J are TRBV6-5 and TRBJ2-3; D possibly corresponds to TRBD2 (6 bases). Germline assignment: CDR1 MNHEY and CDR2 SVGAGI. Trimming removed 6 bases from V and 6 bases from J, with 13 bases in between. The CDR3 totals 13 residues. The CDR3 coding sequence is TGTGCCAGCAGCCCGTCCGGGGGTGATACGCAGTATTTT. Encoded protein: CASSPSGGDTQYF.

This rearrangement joins TRBV3-1 (or the pseudogene TRBV3-2) to TRBJ2-3, with 7 bases matching TRBD1. Germline CDR1 LGHDT, CDR2 YNNKEL (reference sequence). The CDR3 has 16 amino acids. Trimming removed 5 bases from V and 2 bases from J; junction bases left unmatched: 10. Here the CDR3 reads CASSKAGGFLTDTQYF. Written as DNA, the CDR3 is TGTGCCAGCAGCAAGGCAGGGGGTTTTCTCACAGATACGCAGTATTTT.

This chain links TRBV27 with TRBJ1-1; D is possibly TRBD1 (6 bases). CDR1 and CDR2 from the germline V gene are MNHEY and SMNVEV (reference sequence). The CDR3 is made up of 13 amino acids. Trimming removed 3 bases at V and 4 bases at J, with 9 bases between. The CDR3 coding sequence is TGTGCCAGCAGTTTTCGAGGGGGCACTGAAGCTTTCTTT. It yields the protein CASSFRGGTEAFF.

This clone was counted between two and nine times. The chain combines TRBV5-1 with TRBJ1-2; the match to TRBD1 covers 7 bases. The CDR3 length is 16 residues. Germline values: CDR1 SGHRS, CDR2 YFSETQ. J lost 13 bases, V lost 1 base, and 19 bases had no gene match. CDR3: CASSLTPVQGSRSSTF. DNA for the CDR3: TGCGCCAGCAGCTTGACCCCCGTACAGGGGAGCCGGTCTAGCACCTTC.

The gene calls are TRBV19 and TRBJ2-3; 7 bases match TRBD1. Germline assignment: CDR1 LNHDA and CDR2 SQIVND (reference sequence). V trimming: 6 bases; J trimming: 6 bases; junction bases outside the gene matches: 9. The CDR3 spans 14 residues. The CDR3 protein is CASRRGQGRDTQYF. The CDR3 bases are TGTGCCAGTAGAAGGGGGCAGGGCCGTGATACGCAGTATTTT. The entire variable domain, with the rest obtained from reference TRBV19 and TRBJ2-3, is as follows: DGGITQSPKYLFRKEGQNVTLSCEQNLNHDAMYWYRQDPGQGLRLIYYSQIVNDFQKGDIAEGYSVSREKKESFPLTVTSAQKNPTAFYLCASRRGQGRDTQYFGPGTRLTVL.

This rearrangement joins TRBV28 to TRBJ2-1, with a tentative D call TRBD2 (5 bases). The CDR3 has 15 amino acids. Trimming stripped 2 bases from V and 7 bases from J, with 15 bases between. Germline CDR1 MDHEN, CDR2 SYDVKM. The CDR3, as DNA: TGTGCCAGCAGTTTACATCCGGGAATGCGGAATGAGCAGTTCTTC. Translated: CASSLHPGMRNEQFF.

This chain uses TRBV7-8 with TRBJ1-4; D is possibly TRBD1 (6 bases). The CDR3 loop spans 15 amino acids. Looked up from germline, CDR1 is SGHVS and CDR2 is FQNEAQ. V lost 1 base, J lost 2 bases, and 8 bases lay in between. The CDR3 DNA sequence: TGTGCCAGCAGCTTAGGACAGGCGACTAATGAAAAACTGTTTTTT. This sequence encodes CASSLGQATNEKLFF.